This entry lists 16 T cell receptor beta chains sequenced from one sample in a study of Tregs in tolerant kidney transplant recipients. The method was immunoSEQ multiplex PCR; TCRdb's version includes in-frame clones alone and lacks a portion of them. Of around 70,000 clones detected, around nine tenths appear once; the ten largest clones hold approximately 10%. The sequencing here drew on CD8+ T cells from blood, taken before the transplant. These TCRs come from a human donor who received a combined kidney and bone marrow transplant.

This chain links TRBV29-1 with TRBJ2-1; D gene unclear. The CDR3 contains 13 residues. Trimming pared 4 bases from V and 8 bases from J, leaving 15 bases between. Germline values: CDR1 SQVTM, CDR2 ANQGSEA. This CDR3 is CSVGGYTMYEQFF. The CDR3 coding sequence is TGCAGCGTTGGAGGATATACCATGTATGAGCAGTTCTTC.

This chain links TRBV25-1 with TRBJ2-2; no clear D gene. Germline V gene sequence: CDR1 MGHDK, CDR2 SYGVNS. The CDR3 sequence is 15 residues long. The V and J ends lost 2 bases and 6 bases respectively, with 13 bases between them. CDR3 in amino acids: CASSEISRSAGELFF. The CDR3 coding sequence is TGTGCCAGCAGTGAAATTAGCCGATCGGCCGGGGAGCTGTTTTTT.

The chain is built from TRBV29-1 and TRBJ2-1; TRBD2 matches at 11 bases. Germline V lookup: CDR1 SQVTM, CDR2 ANQGSEA. The CDR3 has 15 residues. After removal of 1 base from V and 8 bases from J, the junction contained 7 bases not matched to a gene. The chain's CDR3 is CSVEGGLLAGDEQFF. The DNA for the CDR3 is TGCAGCGTTGAAGGGGGCCTACTAGCGGGAGATGAGCAGTTCTTC.

The V call is TRBV4-1, the J call TRBJ2-1; the match to TRBD2 covers 12 bases. Per germline, CDR1 MGHRA and CDR2 YSYEKL. V lost 3 bases, J lost 10 bases, and 10 bases stayed unmatched. The CDR3 is 16 amino acids. The CDR3 nucleotides read TGCGCCAGCAGCCAGATTCGACTAGCGGGAGTTGGCGAGCAGTTCTTC. As protein: CASSQIRLAGVGEQFF.

The J gene is TRBJ2-6, the V gene TRBV23-1; D might be TRBD1 (5 bases). TRBV23-1 is an ORF, with its function uncertain. This CDR3 is built from 20 residues. Trimming took 2 bases from V and 0 from J, leaving 20 bases between them. The CDR3 reads CASSQLTASYPLSGANVLTF. CDR3 bases: TGCGCCAGCAGTCAACTGACAGCAAGCTATCCCCTCTCTGGGGCCAACGTCCTGACTTTC.

This clone occurred once. The V and J genes are TRBV28 and TRBJ2-5, with 9 bases matching TRBD2. The length of the CDR3 is 13 residues. V lost 5 bases and J lost 5; bases outside the gene matches: 3. Germline V gene sequence: CDR1 MDHEN, CDR2 SYDVKM. The CDR3 loop reads CASSLSGGETQYF. The DNA for the CDR3 is TGTGCCAGCAGTCTCAGCGGGGGGGAGACCCAGTACTTC.

V is TRBV2 and J is TRBJ1-4; 7 bases line up with TRBD1. CDR1 and CDR2 (germline): SNHLY, FYNNEI. After removal of 6 bases from V and 4 bases from J, the junction contained 8 bases not matched to a gene. CDR3 length: 15 amino acids. CDR3: CASSATGDLNEKLFF. The CDR3 nucleotides read TGTGCCAGCAGCGCAACAGGGGACCTTAATGAAAAACTGTTTTTT. Based on the CDR3 plus reference TRBV2 and TRBJ1-4, the full variable domain is EPEVTQTPSHQVTQMGQEVILRCVPISNHLYFYWYRQILGQKVEFLVSFYNNEISEKSEIFDDQFSVERPDGSNFTLKIRSTKLEDSAMYFCASSATGDLNEKLFFGSGTQLSVL.

This chain connects TRBV4-2 to TRBJ1-1; D unclear. Germline V CDR1 and CDR2: LGHNA, YNFKEQ. The CDR3 covers 13 residues. Deletions cut 1 base from V and 5 bases from J, with 8 bases between. The CDR3 DNA is TGTGCCAGCAGCCAAGCGAGGAGGACTGAAGCTTTCTTT. It is translated as CASSQARRTEAFF.

The chain is built from TRBV29-1 and TRBJ1-2; D is perhaps TRBD1 (5 bases). This CDR3 has 14 amino acids. Germline V gene data show CDR1 as SQVTM and CDR2 as ANQGSEA. V lost 0 bases and J 3 bases, leaving 11 bases between the germline ends. As DNA, the CDR3 is TGCAGCGTTGAAGATGCCAGGGCAGACTATGGCTACACCTTC. This encodes CSVEDARADYGYTF.

The chain recombines TRBV28 with TRBJ1-5; a weak D match, TRBD1 (6 bases). CDR3 length: 15 amino acids. Trimming removed 5 bases from V and 0 bases from J, with 11 bases in between. CDR1 MDHEN and CDR2 SYDVKM come from the germline V gene. The CDR3 DNA sequence: TGTGCCAGCAGTCAAAGGACAGTTAGCAATCAGCCCCAGCATTTT. Translation gives CASSQRTVSNQPQHF.

The chain is built from TRBV19 and TRBJ2-7, with TRBD1 identical over 9 bases. Unmatched junction bases numbered 10, after V lost 5 bases and J lost 5 bases. Germline loops: CDR1 LNHDA, CDR2 SQIVND (reference sequence). The CDR3 is 15 amino acids. The CDR3 loop is CASSPGDRGSHEQYF. CDR3 DNA: TGTGCCAGTAGTCCTGGAGACAGGGGGTCCCACGAGCAGTACTTC.

The genes are TRBV19 and TRBJ1-1; D perhaps matches TRBD1 (6 bases). This CDR3 has 13 residues. The V gene's germline CDR1 is LNHDA and CDR2 SQIVND (reference sequence). Trimming removed 1 base at V and 4 bases at J, with 7 bases between. In DNA, the CDR3 is TGTGCCAGTAGTATAGGGGGGCCCACTGAAGCTTTCTTT. Its protein is CASSIGGPTEAFF.

The chain uses TRBV7-7 and TRBJ2-5; 8 bases map to TRBD2. The ends lost 1 base at V and 2 bases at J; junction bases unmatched: 6. This CDR3 is 16 amino acids long. CDR1 is SSHAT, CDR2 FNYEAQ, per germline (reference sequence). The CDR3 region has the DNA TGTGCCAGCAGCTTAGTGCCGCGGGGGGAACAAGAGACCCAGTACTTC. Protein: CASSLVPRGEQETQYF.

The V and J genes are TRBV4-3 and TRBJ2-1; tentatively, D is TRBD1 (6 bases). The CDR3 is made up of 15 amino acids. Germline V gene lookup returns CDR1 LGHNA and CDR2 YSLEER. V lost 0 bases and J 3 bases, leaving 9 bases between the germline ends. CDR3 in amino acids: CASSQDKDSYNEQFF. DNA for the CDR3: TGCGCCAGCAGCCAAGACAAGGACAGCTACAATGAGCAGTTCTTC.

This chain links TRBV9 with TRBJ1-1; D is possibly TRBD1 (5 bases). There are 16 residues in the CDR3. The germline V and J ends were trimmed by 0 bases and 3 bases, with 15 bases remaining between them. Germline CDR1 SGDLS, CDR2 YYNGEE. The CDR3 bases are TGTGCCAGCAGCGTAGTGGGGGGAGCCCTGGACACTGAAGCTTTCTTT. This translates into CASSVVGGALDTEAFF.

The chain recombines TRBV30 with TRBJ2-7, with 7 bases aligning to TRBD2. The CDR3 has 13 residues. V lost 8 bases and J lost 2; bases outside the gene matches: 9. The V gene's germline CDR1 is GTSNPN and CDR2 SVGIG (reference sequence). The CDR3 loop reads CAGAGGYTYEQYF. The CDR3 coding sequence is TGTGCCGGGGCCGGGGGGTACACCTACGAGCAGTACTTC.